This is a list of T cell receptor beta chains from one sample in a study of blood T cell repertoires in COVID-19. Here immunoSEQ multiplex PCR was the method, and the copy in TCRdb shows in-frame clones only, minus some. The sample holds approximately 230,000 clones; roughly 88% are singletons and the top ten take roughly 6.3%. The sample comprised peripheral blood. The receptor set was obtained from a woman aged 25 to 39 with COVID-19, enrolled during active disease. Each CDR3 is given with its conserved first and last residue. A D gene is named only where the DNA matches it firmly. Size is omitted from some rows. Given values are once, few, many or a class for expanded clones.

>TRBV11-3|NA|NA|TRBJ1-1
TGTGCCAGCAGCGCCGAGGGGGTGTACACTGAAGCTTTCTTT
CASSAEGVYTEAFF
>TRBV5-1|few|TRBD2|TRBJ2-1
TGCGCCAGCAGCATACTAGCGGGGGAGGGCAATGAGCAGTTCTTC
CASSILAGEGNEQFF
>TRBV27|few|NA|TRBJ1-5
TGTGCCAGCAGTTTTACGAGGGTAGTCCAGGGGCGCCGATATAGCAATCAGCCCCAGCATTTT
CASSFTRVVQGRRYSNQPQHF
>TRBV24-1|NA|NA|TRBJ1-2
TGTGCCACCAGCAGTACAGGAGTCTATGGCTACACCTTC
CATSSTGVYGYTF
>TRBV2|NA|TRBD1|TRBJ1-1
TGTGCCAGCAGTGAACAGGGGGGGAACACTGAAGCTTTCTTT
CASSEQGGNTEAFF
>TRBV6-1|NA|TRBD1|TRBJ2-2
TGTGCCAGCAGTGAAGCTAGCCGCCAGAACGTCGGGACAGGGCGCACCGGGGAGCTGTTTTTT
CASSEASRQNVGTGRTGELFF
>TRBV11-2|NA|NA|TRBJ1-1
TGTGCCAGCAGACAGAACACTGAAGCTTTCTTT
CASRQNTEAFF
>TRBV2|NA|TRBD1|TRBJ2-7
TGTGCCAGCAGTGAAGCGCTCGGGACAGGGAGTTACGAGCAGTACTTC
CASSEALGTGSYEQYF
>TRBV5-1|NA|NA|TRBJ2-3
TGCGCCAGCAGCACCGCAGCGGAGAGCACAGATACGCAGTATTTT
CASSTAAESTDTQYF
>TRBV4-3|NA|NA|TRBJ2-1
TGCGCCAGCAGCCAAGTCTATGGAGCCGATCGTAAGCAGTTCTTC
CASSQVYGADRKQFF
>TRBV7-8|NA|TRBD2|TRBJ2-1
TGTGCCAGCAGCTTAGATGTCTTAGCGGGAGGCAGGGATGAGCAGTTCTTC
CASSLDVLAGGRDEQFF
>TRBV5-8|NA|NA|TRBJ2-7
TGTGCCAGCAGCTACGGGTTACTCTACGAGCAGTACTTC
CASSYGLLYEQYF
>TRBV5-1|NA|NA|TRBJ2-1
TGCGCCAGCAGCCCGCGGCCGAAGACCTCCTACAATGAGCAGTTCTTC
CASSPRPKTSYNEQFF
>TRBV5-1|NA|NA|TRBJ2-2
TGCGCCAGCAGCTTGGAAAACAGAAAAGGGGAGCTGTTTTTT
CASSLENRKGELFF
>TRBV3-1/TRBV3-2|NA|NA|TRBJ1-2
TGTGCCAGCAGCCGTAGTACAGGATATACTGATGGCTACACCTTC
CASSRSTGYTDGYTF
>TRBV28|NA|TRBD2|TRBJ2-1
TGTGCCAGCAGGACGGGGGGAGGCTATGAGCAGTTCTTC
CASRTGGGYEQFF
>TRBV2|few|NA|TRBJ2-7
TGTGCCAGCAGTGAGTACTACGAGCAGTACTTC
CASSEYYEQYF
>TRBV7-2|few|NA|TRBJ1-6
TGTGCCAGCAGCCTAGGACCGGGGGCACCCCTCCACTTT
CASSLGPGAPLHF
>TRBV19|NA|NA|TRBJ2-7
TGTGCCAGTAGTATAGGAGGGTACTACGAGCAGTACTTC
CASSIGGYYEQYF
>TRBV6-1|NA|NA|TRBJ1-6
TGTGCCAGCAGTGAAGCCCGACACGGCGATTCACCCCTCCACTTT
CASSEARHGDSPLHF
>TRBV11-3|NA|NA|TRBJ1-1
TGTGCCAGCAGCTCCCGAAAGGCGGGACGAGACACTGAAGCTTTCTTT
CASSSRKAGRDTEAFF
>TRBV11-2|NA|TRBD1|TRBJ2-7
TGTGCCAGCAGCCAAACAGGGGGTAGCCCCTACGAGCAGTACTTC
CASSQTGGSPYEQYF
>TRBV3-1/TRBV3-2|once|TRBD2|TRBJ2-5
TGTGCCAGCAGCCAAGGCCTAACTAGCGGGCAAGAGACCCAGTACTTC
CASSQGLTSGQETQYF
>TRBV19|NA|NA|TRBJ1-5
TGTGCCAGTAGTATCCGGGGCAATCAGCCCCAGCATTTT
CASSIRGNQPQHF
>TRBV21-1|once|NA|TRBJ1-5
TGTGCCAGCAGCAAAAACTACGAAAGCAATCAGCCCCAGCATTTT
CASSKNYESNQPQHF
>TRBV19|NA|TRBD1|TRBJ2-3
TGTGCCAGCAGACAGGGCGCAGATACGCAGTATTTT
CASRQGADTQYF
>TRBV7-9|NA|NA|TRBJ2-2
TGTGCCAGCAGTTTAAACGGGGGGAACACCGGGGAGCTGTTTTTT
CASSLNGGNTGELFF
>TRBV9|few|TRBD1|TRBJ2-5
TGTGCCAGCAGCCCCCGGACAGGGGGAGGAGAGACCCAGTACTTC
CASSPRTGGGETQYF
>TRBV5-4|NA|NA|TRBJ2-3
TGTGCCAGCAGCTTTGGGCAAGGCACAGATACGCAGTATTTT
CASSFGQGTDTQYF
>TRBV28|NA|TRBD1|TRBJ1-6
TGTGCCAGCAGCCCAAACACCGGGACAGGGACTTCACCCCTCCACTTT
CASSPNTGTGTSPLHF
>TRBV21-1|NA|NA|TRBJ1-1
TGTGCCAGCAGCAAGGGACCCGGGAGCGCTTTCTTT
CASSKGPGSAFF
>TRBV19|few|TRBD1|TRBJ1-2
TGTGCCAGCAAGACAGGGGGCTATGCACTAAAGACTAACTATGGCTACACCTTC
CASKTGGYALKTNYGYTF
>TRBV6-5|NA|NA|TRBJ2-6
TGTGCCAGCAGTCGACAGTACTCTGGGGCCAACGTCCTGACTTTC
CASSRQYSGANVLTF
>TRBV4-1|NA|NA|TRBJ1-5
TGCGCCAGCAGTCTCAGATTCCAACTAAATCAGCCCCAGCATTTT
CASSLRFQLNQPQHF
>TRBV7-2|NA|TRBD2|TRBJ2-3
TGTGCCAGCAGCTTAGTCGGGGGGGCTAGCGGGACAGATACGCAGTATTTT
CASSLVGGASGTDTQYF
>TRBV21-1|NA|NA|TRBJ2-2
TGTGCCAGCAGCGCAAAACTAGGGGACAGATCCGGGGAGCTGTTTTTT
CASSAKLGDRSGELFF
>TRBV28|few|TRBD1|TRBJ2-7
TGTGCCAGCAGTTTATCTACAGGGGGTGCGTCCTACGAGCAGTACTTC
CASSLSTGGASYEQYF
>TRBV7-9|NA|TRBD1|TRBJ2-2
TGTGCCAGCAGCTTAGCGGGGACAGGAGGGGCCGGGGAGCTGTTTTTT
CASSLAGTGGAGELFF
>TRBV6-2/TRBV6-3|NA|TRBD2|TRBJ2-1
TGTGCCAGCAGTTGGGGAGGGAACAATGAGCAGTTCTTC
CASSWGGNNEQFF
>TRBV10-3|NA|NA|TRBJ2-6
TGTGCCATCCTGTGGACTGTCTCTGGGGCCAACGTCCTGACTTTC
CAILWTVSGANVLTF